Presented here are 2 T cell receptor beta chains from one specimen sequenced in a study of T cell responses to AZD1222 COVID-19 vaccine. Clones were sequenced by immunoSEQ multiplex PCR, and TCRdb holds only the in-frame ones, with some missing. The sample records about 97,000 clones, 85% to 90% being singletons. Here the sequenced sample was peripheral blood, taken on day 0 of AZD1222 vaccination. These receptors all stem from an adult in good health.

The chain recombines TRBV6-5 with TRBJ2-7; D gene unclear. Germline loops: CDR1 MNHEY, CDR2 SVGAGI. Trimming removed 1 base from V and 1 base from J, with 8 bases in between. There are 14 residues in the CDR3. The CDR3 sequence: CASSYFPESYEQYF. The DNA for the CDR3 is TGTGCCAGCAGTTACTTTCCGGAGTCCTACGAGCAGTACTTC.

The chain links TRBV27 to TRBJ2-7, with D uncertain. The CDR3 spans 15 residues. V lost 0 bases and J 3 bases, leaving 12 bases between the germline ends. Germline values: CDR1 MNHEY, CDR2 SMNVEV (reference sequence). The CDR3 sequence is CASSLSSGRNYEQYF. CDR3 in DNA: TGTGCCAGCAGTTTATCTTCGGGCAGAAACTACGAGCAGTACTTC.